This is a list of T cell receptor beta chains from one sample in a study of Graves' ophthalmopathy and Graves' hyperthyroidism. TCRdb called the multiplex PCR reads again in MiXCR, with one record for every CDR3 protein. The data hold 650,000 to 900,000 distinct CDR3 sequences, with 40% observed a single time. The sample comprised peripheral blood. The receptors stem from an adult man with Graves' ophthalmopathy. Both conserved end residues are part of each CDR3. The D gene is left open where the match is weak. Expanded clones are given a class, and other clones once, few, many or no size at all.

TRBJ2-7 | TRBV19 | . | . | CASSQLAGMASIF | TGTGCCAGTAGTCAGCTCGCGGGGATGGCCTCTATCTTC
TRBJ1-2 | TRBV9 | . | . | CASSARSGGAGYTF | TGTGCCAGCAGCGCACGCAGCGGGGGGGCCGGCTACACCTTC
TRBJ1-3 | TRBV25-1 | . | . | CTSRDPRALGNTIYF | TGTACCAGCAGAGATCCGAGGGCTCTTGGAAACACCATATATTTT
TRBJ2-7 | TRBV7-9 | few | . | CASSYGAQAYEQYF | TGTGCCAGCAGTTACGGGGCTCAAGCCTACGAGCAGTACTTC
TRBJ1-6 | TRBV20-1 | . | TRBD1 | CNPGQGHNSPLHF | TGCAATCCGGGACAGGGTCATAATTCACCCCTCCACTTT
TRBJ1-5 | TRBV19 | many | TRBD1 | CASSIITTGRQPQHF | TGTGCCAGTAGTATTATTACGACAGGGAGGCAGCCCCAGCATTTT
TRBJ1-2 | TRBV10-3 | once | TRBD1 | CASSHSGQGLSRYGYTF | TGTGCCAGCAGCCACAGTGGACAGGGACTCTCTCGTTATGGCTACACCTTC
TRBJ1-1 | TRBV11-2 | many | TRBD1 | CASSLDWGQRAFF | TGTGCCAGCAGCTTAGATTGGGGACAGAGAGCTTTCTTT
TRBJ2-5 | TRBV7-2 | many | . | CASSLALTGSGETQYF | TGTGCCAGCAGCTTAGCGCTAACAGGTTCCGGGGAGACCCAGTACTTC
TRBJ1-1 | TRBV7-2 | many | . | CASSYRVVAAFF | TGTGCCAGCAGTTACAGGGTTGTGGCAGCTTTCTTT
TRBJ1-5 | TRBV24-1 | many | . | CASSYSGGQPQHF | TGTGCCAGCAGTTACTCGGGTGGACAGCCCCAGCATTTT
TRBJ1-5 | TRBV20-1 | few | . | CSARERTYSNQPQHF | TGCAGTGCTAGAGAGAGGACGTATAGCAATCAGCCCCAGCATTTT
TRBJ2-7 | TRBV20-1 | few | TRBD1 | CSAPTGNLGQYF | TGCAGTGCCCCGACAGGGAATCTAGGGCAGTACTTC
TRBJ1-5 | TRBV9 | . | TRBD1 | CASSSTGALSNQPQHF | TGTGCCAGCAGCTCGACAGGGGCCTTAAGCAATCAGCCCCAGCATTTT
TRBJ1-4 | TRBV10-3 | . | TRBD1 | CASSYPSAAGQGGTEKLFF | TGTGCCAGCAGTTACCCCTCCGCGGCGGGACAGGGAGGAACTGAAAAACTGTTTTTT
TRBJ2-2 | TRBV20-1 | . | . | CSARDWKNTGELFF | TGCAGTGCTCGGGACTGGAAGAACACCGGGGAGCTGTTTTTT
TRBJ2-6 | TRBV7-8 | . | . | CASSEDFGANVLTF | TGTGCCAGCAGCGAGGATTTTGGGGCCAACGTCCTGACTTTC
TRBJ1-4 | TRBV9 | many | . | CASSVEGTNEKLFF | TGTGCCAGCAGCGTAGAGGGGACGAATGAAAAACTGTTTTTT
TRBJ2-5 | TRBV7-9 | . | TRBD1 | CASSTSTGARGETQYF | TGTGCCAGCAGCACCTCGACAGGGGCAAGGGGGGAGACCCAGTACTTC
TRBJ1-6 | TRBV9 | many | . | CASSEGTSPNSPLHF | TGTGCCAGCAGCGAAGGGACCTCGCCTAATTCACCCCTCCACTTT
TRBJ2-7 | TRBV10-3 | few | TRBD1 | CASSYSGQGASEQYF | TGTGCCAGCAGTTACTCTGGCCAGGGGGCGTCCGAGCAGTACTTC
TRBJ2-7 | TRBV29-1 | many | TRBD1 | CSVPDRVKNEQYF | TGCAGCGTCCCAGACAGGGTTAAGAACGAGCAGTACTTC
TRBJ2-5 | TRBV7-9 | . | . | CASSFWDGQETQYF | TGTGCCAGCAGCTTCTGGGACGGACAAGAGACCCAGTACTTC
TRBJ2-5 | TRBV25-1 | . | . | CASSSQTLRGSQETQYF | TGTGCCAGCAGCTCCCAGACCCTAAGGGGCAGCCAAGAGACCCAGTACTTC
TRBJ2-5 | TRBV29-1 | . | . | CSVVVGNVKTQYF | TGCAGCGTAGTCGTGGGGAACGTGAAGACCCAGTACTTC
TRBJ1-1 | TRBV2 | many | . | CASSDMGSGNTEAFF | TGTGCCAGCAGTGATATGGGGTCGGGGAACACTGAAGCTTTCTTT